The clone carrying this TCR beta chain was picked up a small number of times. Its matching antigen is unknown. These data originate in a study of T cell repertoires in cytomegalovirus infection. Overall study context: CMV epitopes, recently identified HLA-C-restricted and well-studied HLA-B-restricted, were used. Carrying CMV and the relevant HLA type showed in public TCR beta signatures. Study outcomes and limitations: CMV carriers having the relevant HLA were flagged by cumulative public TCR beta family frequency. The ex vivo response was dominated by HLA-C-restricted CMV-specific TCR beta clonotypes.

The CDR3 has 16 amino acids. Deletions cut 1 base from V and 1 base from J, with 11 bases between. Germline CDR1 and CDR2: MNHEY and SVGAGI. Each CDR3 protein is one row after TCRdb ran MiXCR on the reads. The sample lists about 920,000 distinct CDR3 sequences, under 40% occurring once. This chain uses TRBV6-5 with TRBJ2-1; a weak D match, TRBD1 (5 bases). The material was cultured CD8+ T cells from PBMCs, obtained from culture after CMV antigen stimulation. This TCR came from a human donor in good health (CMV status not recorded). Some clones in this sample may be carry-over from other donors' samples. CDR3 residues: CASSYFQGGSYNEQFF. The CDR3 nucleotides are TGTGCCAGCAGTTACTTTCAGGGTGGGTCCTACAATGAGCAGTTCTTC.